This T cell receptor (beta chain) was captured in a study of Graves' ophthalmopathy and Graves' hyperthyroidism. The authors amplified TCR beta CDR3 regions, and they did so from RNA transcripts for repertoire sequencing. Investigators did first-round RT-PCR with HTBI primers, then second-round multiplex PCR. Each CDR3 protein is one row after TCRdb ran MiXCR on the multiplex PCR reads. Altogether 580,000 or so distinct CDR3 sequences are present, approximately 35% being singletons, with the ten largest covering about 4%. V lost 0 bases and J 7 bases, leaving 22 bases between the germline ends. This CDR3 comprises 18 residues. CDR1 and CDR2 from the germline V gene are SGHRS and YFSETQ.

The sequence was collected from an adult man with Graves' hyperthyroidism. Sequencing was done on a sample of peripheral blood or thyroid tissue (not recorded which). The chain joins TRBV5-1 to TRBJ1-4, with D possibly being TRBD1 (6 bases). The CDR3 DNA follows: TGCGCCAGCAGCTTGGCCGGGACACGGGGCGTGAATGGTGAAAAACTGTTTTTT. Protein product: CASSLAGTRGVNGEKLFF.